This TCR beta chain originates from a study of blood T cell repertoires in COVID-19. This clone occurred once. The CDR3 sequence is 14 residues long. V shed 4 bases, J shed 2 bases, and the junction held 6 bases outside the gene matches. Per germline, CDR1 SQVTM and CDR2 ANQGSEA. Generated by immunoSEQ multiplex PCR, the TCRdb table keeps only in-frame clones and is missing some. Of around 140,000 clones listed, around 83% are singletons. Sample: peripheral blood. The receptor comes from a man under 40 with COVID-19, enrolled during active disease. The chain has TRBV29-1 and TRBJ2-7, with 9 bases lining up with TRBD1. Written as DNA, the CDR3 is TGCAGCGTTGGCAGGACAGGGGCCACCTACGAGCAGTACTTC. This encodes CSVGRTGATYEQYF.